This T cell receptor beta chain was profiled in a study of blood T cell repertoires in COVID-19. Sequencing used immunoSEQ multiplex PCR; TCRdb keeps in-frame clones, though not all of them. The sample holds fewer than 200,000 clones; 87% are singletons and the top ten take 1.6%. Germline loops: CDR1 SNHLY, CDR2 FYNNEI. Trimming shortened V by 5 bases and J by 0 bases, and 14 bases separated the two germline ends. CDR3 length equals 16 residues. The origin of this receptor is a woman in her fifties or sixties with acute or convalescent COVID-19. This rearrangement joins TRBV2 to TRBJ1-3; D perhaps matches TRBD1 (5 bases). Sequenced material: peripheral blood. CDR3 bases: TGTGCCAGCAGTAGAGACAGTAGTACCTCTGGAAACACCATATATTTT. Protein: CASSRDSSTSGNTIYF.